The text below deals with one T cell receptor (beta chain). Noted time point: sample taken at primary tumor resection. Unsorted tumor, nontumor lung tissue or cryopreserved PBMC supplied the whole RNA. Patients with untreated early-stage non-small cell lung cancer, numbering some 72, were the donors. The data derive from a study of spatial heterogeneity in lung cancer. Study-level information: Alpha-chain sequences were detected in numbers that were consistently lower than beta-chain sequences.

V lost 2 bases to trimming and J lost 2 bases, with 6 bases between them. CDR1 KGHDR and CDR2 SFDVKD come from the germline V gene. The CDR3 loop spans 14 amino acids. Unique molecular identifiers tagged every individual TCR cDNA molecule. TCRdb reprocessed the 5' RACE reads with MiXCR, giving one entry per CDR3 protein. The table shows 90,000 to 95,000 distinct CDR3 sequences, with roughly 12% occurring only once. This TCR was recovered from a male donor with early-stage non-small cell lung cancer. The sample here was PBMCs, taken at surgery. The chain carries TRBV24-1 and TRBJ1-3; D is uncertain. The CDR3 reads CATSDSLAGNTIYF. CDR3 sequence (DNA): TGTGCCACCAGTGATTCGCTAGCTGGAAACACCATATATTTT.